Reported below is one TCR beta chain. One end of the junction fails to match germline, which may point to a read error. From germline, CDR1 is SQVTM and CDR2 ANQGSEA. The CDR3 loop spans 12 amino acids. In the original workflow: Reference gene primer amplification gave nucleated cell count estimates. Assay: immunoSEQ multiplex PCR; the TCRdb copy retains only in-frame clones and omits some. V and J calls and clone size are as listed in that table; D and trimming were resolved from the DNA. The profile shows fewer than 200,000 clones, approximately 82% of them singletons. These data are taken from a study of blood T cell repertoires in COVID-19. Turning to the study itself: The United States, Italy and Spain provided the acute and convalescent COVID-19 samples. PBMCs, B-cell-depleted T cells, or T cells were the source of the cDNA or gDNA that made up the material.

While infection was still active, Seattle patients were enrolled and then followed longitudinally. The V gene is TRBV29-1, the J gene TRBJ1-1; 10 positions agree with TRBD1. This TCR was sampled from a woman between 40 and 50 years old with COVID-19, enrolled during active disease. Input material: peripheral blood. For the CDR3, the DNA is TGCAGCGTTGTAAGAGGGACAGGGGACATGCTATTT. This encodes CSVVRGTGDMLF.